This entry describes one TCR beta chain. Its antigen is not known. This sample stems from a study of T cell repertoires in cytomegalovirus infection. One entry per CDR3 protein, called by TCRdb with MiXCR from the reads. In the table there are hundreds of thousands of distinct CDR3 sequences, around 35% of which are singletons. Germline V gene sequence: CDR1 LGHNA, CDR2 YNFKEQ. With 0 bases clipped from V and 8 bases from J, the junction kept 6 bases outside the gene matches. This CDR3 has 16 amino acids. The specimen was cultured PBMCs, collected from culture after CMV antigen stimulation. The source is a human donor in good health (CMV status not recorded). Some clones in this sample may be carry-over from other donors' samples. V and J are TRBV4-2 and TRBJ2-3, with 12 bases matching TRBD2. CDR3: CASSQDLTSGGSTQYF. The CDR3 DNA sequence: TGTGCCAGCAGCCAAGACCTGACTAGCGGGGGAAGTACGCAGTATTTT.